The 17 T cell receptor beta chains given below trace back to one sample, sequenced in a study of blood T cells in healthy people across ages. Primed by a sample-barcoded 5' primer and a J-beta primer mix, a second PCR proceeded for roughly 6 to 12 cycles. In TCRdb, the 5' RACE reads were re-called with MiXCR into one record per CDR3 protein. This sample yields approximately 600,000 distinct CDR3 sequences, of which about 53% are seen a single time; over 30% belongs to the top ten. Sample: blood. Every receptor here comes from a man between 60 and 75 years old in good health.

The chain has TRBV29-1 and TRBJ2-5; either TRBD1 or TRBD2 may fit D (6 bases each). The CDR3 length is 13 residues. Between the trimmed V and J ends, which lost 3 bases and 11 bases, there was a span of 19 bases. The germline V gene encodes CDR1 SQVTM and CDR2 ANQGSEA. CDR3 protein: CSVDGGLRNEQYF. The CDR3 DNA is TGCAGCGTTGATGGGGGGCTACGAAATGAGCAGTACTTC.

V usage is TRBV18 and J usage is TRBJ2-5; 12 nucleotides line up with TRBD1. The germline V gene has CDR1 KGHSH and CDR2 LQKENI. This CDR3 region has 15 residues. V was clipped by 3 bases and J by 5 bases; unmatched bases: 4. The CDR3 protein is CASSPSGTGGETQYF. The CDR3 DNA reads as TGTGCCAGCTCACCCTCCGGGACAGGGGGCGAGACCCAGTACTTC.

The V gene is TRBV20-1, the J gene TRBJ2-1; D might be TRBD2 (6 bases). Per the germline V gene, CDR1 is DFQATT and CDR2 is SNEGSKA (reference sequence). This CDR3 is 14 amino acids long. The V end was cut by 3 bases, the J end by 0 bases, with 9 bases between. In nucleotides, the CDR3 is TGCAGTGCTAGTTGGGGGGACTCCTACAATGAGCAGTTCTTC. Translation: CSASWGDSYNEQFF.

J is TRBJ2-1 and V is TRBV3-1; 14 bases agree with TRBD2. Trimming at V came to 6 bases and at J to 0 bases, leaving 1 base not matched to a gene. This CDR3 has 16 amino acids. CDR1 and CDR2 (germline): LGHDT, YNNKEL (reference sequence). The chain's CDR3 is CASRTSGGDSYNEQFF. The CDR3 DNA is TGTGCCAGCAGGACTAGCGGGGGGGACTCCTACAATGAGCAGTTCTTC.

The chain links TRBV7-2 to TRBJ2-1, with D hard to call. Looked up from germline, CDR1 is SGHTA and CDR2 is FQGNSA. This CDR3 contains 14 residues. Trimming took off 1 base at V and 7 bases at J, with 11 bases between the two ends. The CDR3 DNA follows: TGTGCCAGCAGCTTAGTTCCGCCTAGAAATGAGCAGTTCTTC. Translation: CASSLVPPRNEQFF.

V is TRBV5-1 and J is TRBJ2-5; D may match TRBD1 or TRBD2 (7 bases each). Germline CDR1 is SGHRS and CDR2 is YFSETQ. Trimming removed 7 bases at V and 2 bases at J, with 21 bases between. The CDR3 loop spans 16 amino acids. For the CDR3, the DNA is TGCGCCAGCCGGGCGCAAAACAGGGGAGGGCAAGAGACCCAGTACTTC. This encodes CASRAQNRGGQETQYF.

This clonotype was counted only a few times. The CDR3 DNA reads TGTGCCAGCAGCCCCTTTAATAATTCACCCCTCCACTTT. The encoded protein is CASSPFNNSPLHF. The chain uses TRBV12-3 or TRBV12-4 and TRBJ1-6, with no clear D. The CDR3 totals 13 residues. The V gene lost 6 bases and the J gene lost 5 bases, with 8 bases spanning the gap.

Comments on this clonotype: In this CDR3 the conserved last residue, phenylalanine or tryptophan, is missing, so a read error is likely. The chain has TRBV2 and TRBJ2-4, with 7 bases fitting TRBD1. After removal of 5 bases from V and 6 bases from J, the junction contained 10 bases not matched to a gene. The CDR3 consists of 15 residues. Germline-derived CDR1 and CDR2 are SNHLY and FYNNEI. In DNA form, the CDR3 reads TGTGCCAGCAGTTCCTCGAGGACAGGACTAAACATTCAGTACTGC. Translation: CASSSSRTGLNIQYC.

This clonotype appeared a few times. V is TRBV29-1 and J is TRBJ2-3; D unclear. Trimming took 5 bases from V and 1 from J, leaving 10 bases between them. The CDR3 runs 13 residues. Germline CDR1 is SQVTM and CDR2 is ANQGSEA. As DNA, the CDR3 is TGCAGCGTTCAGCTTAGGGGCACAGATACGCAGTATTTT. It specifies CSVQLRGTDTQYF.

The rearrangement links TRBV25-1 to TRBJ2-5; no definite D call. Germline-derived CDR1 and CDR2 are MGHDK and SYGVNS. This CDR3 spans 13 amino acids. The ends were cut back, 10 bases at V and 5 bases at J, with 17 bases in the middle. The CDR3 is CANQPKLTETQYF. The CDR3 DNA reads as TGTGCCAACCAGCCGAAACTAACGGAGACCCAGTACTTC.

V and J are TRBV20-1 and TRBJ2-3, with 8 bases matching TRBD1. The CDR3 consists of 15 residues. The trim removed 6 bases at V and 2 bases at J, leaving 10 bases unmatched. Germline CDR1 reads DFQATT; CDR2 reads SNEGSKA (reference sequence). The DNA for the CDR3 is TGCAGTGCCCCGACAGGGGCCTCCACCACAGATACGCAGTATTTT. Protein product: CSAPTGASTTDTQYF.

This rearrangement joins TRBV27 to TRBJ2-3; 13 bases are shared with TRBD2. The CDR3 spans 16 residues. Germline V gene sequence: CDR1 MNHEY, CDR2 SMNVEV (reference sequence). The ends lost 7 bases at V and 4 bases at J; junction bases unmatched: 8. The CDR3: CASKTAGTSGADTQYF. CDR3 sequence (DNA): TGTGCCAGCAAGACAGCCGGGACTAGCGGGGCAGATACGCAGTATTTT.

This rearrangement joins TRBV4-2 to TRBJ1-4, with D possibly TRBD1 on 5 matching bases. The germline gives CDR1 LGHNA, CDR2 YNFKEQ. The CDR3 sequence is 15 residues long. The ends were cut back, 4 bases at V and 8 bases at J, with 17 bases in the middle. The CDR3 here is CASSLGGGVWEKLFF. The CDR3 DNA reads as TGTGCCAGCAGCCTCGGTGGAGGGGTTTGGGAAAAACTGTTTTTT.

The genes are TRBV4-1 and TRBJ2-5, with 13 nucleotides matching TRBD2. With V trimmed by 6 bases and J by 2 bases, 3 bases remained unmatched. The germline CDR1 and CDR2 sequences are MGHRA and YSYEKL. The CDR3 contains 15 residues. This CDR3 reads CASSTLAGGQETQYF. The CDR3 DNA sequence: TGCGCCAGCAGTACACTAGCGGGGGGGCAAGAGACCCAGTACTTC.

CDR3 bases: TGCAGTGCCCAGGAGTCCAGGGGGGGAGATTACGAGCAGTACTTC. This sequence encodes CSAQESRGGDYEQYF. V usage is TRBV20-1 and J usage is TRBJ2-7; D might be TRBD1 or TRBD2, each matching 7 bases. The CDR3 contains 15 residues. Germline V gene data show CDR1 as DFQATT and CDR2 as SNEGSKA (reference sequence). Trimming cost V 6 bases and J 4 bases, with 22 bases left between them.

This clonotype has just a few counts. The chain couples TRBV25-1 to TRBJ1-2; 7 bases are shared with TRBD1. Germline V gives CDR1 MGHDK, CDR2 SYGVNS. The CDR3 totals 14 residues. Unmatched junction bases numbered 4, after V lost 5 bases and J lost 1 base. Here the CDR3 reads CASSSTGVNYGYTF. In nucleotides, the CDR3 is TGTGCCAGCAGTAGCACAGGGGTTAACTATGGCTACACCTTC.

This clonotype appeared a single time. The V and J genes are TRBV6-6 and TRBJ2-4; 8 bases align to TRBD1. CDR3 size: 14 residues. The germline gives CDR1 MNHNY, CDR2 SVGAGI (reference sequence). V was pared by 7 bases and J by 0 bases, with 2 bases of the junction left unmatched. The DNA of the CDR3 is TGTGCCAGCAAACAGGGGGTAGCCAAAAACATTCAGTACTTC. Translation gives CASKQGVAKNIQYF.